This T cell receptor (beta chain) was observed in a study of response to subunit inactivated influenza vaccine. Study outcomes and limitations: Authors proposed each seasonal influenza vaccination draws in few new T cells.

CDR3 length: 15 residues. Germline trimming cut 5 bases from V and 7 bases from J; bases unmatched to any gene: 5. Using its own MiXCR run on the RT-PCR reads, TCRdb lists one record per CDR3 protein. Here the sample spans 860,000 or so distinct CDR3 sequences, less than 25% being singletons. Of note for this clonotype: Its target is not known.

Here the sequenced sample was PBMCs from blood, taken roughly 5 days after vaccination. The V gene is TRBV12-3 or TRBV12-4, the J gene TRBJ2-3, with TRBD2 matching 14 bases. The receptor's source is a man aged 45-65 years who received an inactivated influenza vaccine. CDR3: CASSTGLAGANTQYF. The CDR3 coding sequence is TGTGCCAGCAGTACGGGACTAGCGGGAGCAAATACGCAGTATTTT.